This is a list of T cell receptor beta chains from one sample in a study of beta chain features in type 1 diabetes. Some clones are missing from TCRdb's copy, which holds only in-frame ones; the method was immunoSEQ multiplex PCR. The sample gives about 900,000 clones, roughly 16% of which show up once; around 0.02% is in the top ten. Specimen: naive CD4+ T cells from blood. The receptor set was obtained from a woman younger than 30 in good health. CDR3s include the opening cysteine and the closing phenylalanine or tryptophan. D genes are given only for firm matches. For some rows the clone size is stated as once, few or many, or as a class when expanded; others skip it.

v_gene	d_gene	abundance	j_gene	CDR3nt	CDR3aa
TRBV7-9	NA	NA	TRBJ2-1	TGTGCCAGCAGTCCCCTCGGCAATGAGCAGTTCTTC	CASSPLGNEQFF
TRBV6-6	TRBD2	NA	TRBJ2-5	TGTGCCAGCAGTAGACTAGCGCCACGAGAGACCCAGTACTTC	CASSRLAPRETQYF
TRBV5-6	NA	few	TRBJ2-6	TGTGCCAGCCAACAGGGATCTGGGGCCAACGTCCTGACTTTC	CASQQGSGANVLTF
TRBV7-2	TRBD1	few	TRBJ2-7	TGTGCCAGCAGCTTAGGGACAGGGGGTATACGCTACGAGCAGTACTTC	CASSLGTGGIRYEQYF
TRBV10-3	NA	NA	TRBJ2-2	TGTGCCATCAAGCAGTCGTTGGGAGGATCGAACACCGGGGAGCTGTTTTTT	CAIKQSLGGSNTGELFF
TRBV2	NA	NA	TRBJ1-2	TGTGCCAGCAGTGGGACAGCAATTAACTATGGCTACACCTTC	CASSGTAINYGYTF
TRBV6-6	TRBD2	NA	TRBJ2-6	TGTGCCAGCAGTAAGCGGGAGCGGGCTGGGGCCAACGTCCTGACTTTC	CASSKRERAGANVLTF
TRBV20-1	NA	NA	TRBJ2-3	TGCAGTGAAGCTAGGGGAGATACGCAGTATTTT	CSEARGDTQYF
TRBV4-3	NA	NA	TRBJ1-2	TGCGCCAGCAGCCATACAATAAGGGAAATGGGTGGCTACACCTTC	CASSHTIREMGGYTF
TRBV18	TRBD2	NA	TRBJ2-3	TGTGCCAGCTCACCACGGCTAGCGGGAGGGCCAGGCACAGATACGCAGTATTTT	CASSPRLAGGPGTDTQYF
TRBV7-2	NA	NA	TRBJ1-2	TGTGCCAGCAGGAAGATGCTTAACTATGGCTACACCTTC	CASRKMLNYGYTF
TRBV11-1	TRBD2	NA	TRBJ2-1	TGTGCCAGCAGCTTGAGCGGGGGCTCCTACAATGAGCAGTTCTTC	CASSLSGGSYNEQFF
TRBV7-6	NA	NA	TRBJ2-7	TGTGCCAGCAGCTTAGGTCCACTAAACTACGAGCAGTACTTC	CASSLGPLNYEQYF
TRBV5-1	NA	few	TRBJ2-7	TGCGCCAGCAGCTTGGAAGGATCCGAGCAGTACTTC	CASSLEGSEQYF